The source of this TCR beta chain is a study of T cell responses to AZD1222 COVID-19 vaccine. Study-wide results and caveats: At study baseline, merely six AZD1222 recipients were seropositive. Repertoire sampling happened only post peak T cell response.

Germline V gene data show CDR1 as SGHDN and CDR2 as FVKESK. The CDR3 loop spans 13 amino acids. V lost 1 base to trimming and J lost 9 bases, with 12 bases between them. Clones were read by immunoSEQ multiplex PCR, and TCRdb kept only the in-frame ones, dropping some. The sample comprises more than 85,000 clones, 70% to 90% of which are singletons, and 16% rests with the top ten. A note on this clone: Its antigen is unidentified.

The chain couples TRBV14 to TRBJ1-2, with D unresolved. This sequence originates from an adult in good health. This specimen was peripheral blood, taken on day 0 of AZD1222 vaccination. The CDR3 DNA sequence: TGTGCCAGCAGCCAAGTTGTTGGGCTTAGCTACACCTTC. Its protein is CASSQVVGLSYTF.